The 5 T cell receptor beta chains below come from one sample, sequenced in a study of chemoradiotherapy in HPV16-positive cancers. TCRdb's copy holds only in-frame clones and misses some; the assay was immunoSEQ multiplex PCR. This sample has 870 or so clones, with 76% found just once. The material sequenced was tumor tissue, taken from a patient who underwent chemoradiotherapy. Source of these receptors: a human donor with HPV-associated anogenital cancer.

The table lists this clone with a few counts. The gene calls are TRBV28 and TRBJ2-7, with D uncertain. Germline V gene data show CDR1 as MDHEN and CDR2 as SYDVKM. Trimming stripped 2 bases from V and 3 bases from J, with 8 bases between. CDR3 length: 13 amino acids. CDR3 sequence: CASSLARFYEQYF. The CDR3 coding sequence is TGTGCCAGCAGTTTAGCCAGATTCTACGAGCAGTACTTC. Combining the CDR3 with reference TRBV28 and TRBJ2-7 gives the whole variable domain DVKVTQSSRYLVKRTGEKVFLECVQDMDHENMFWYRQDPGLGLRLIYFSYDVKMKEKGDIPEGYSVSREKKERFSLILESASTNQTSMYLCASSLARFYEQYFGPGTRLTVT.

This chain links TRBV11-1 with TRBJ2-2, with D maybe TRBD1 (5 bases). V was trimmed by 2 bases and J by 6 bases, leaving 7 bases between them. Germline lookup yields CDR1 SGHAT and CDR2 FQDESV (reference sequence). The length of the CDR3 is 13 residues. The CDR3 nucleotides are TGTGCCAGCAGCTTATCCAGGGCCGGGGAGCTGTTTTTT. Translated: CASSLSRAGELFF.

This sequence joins TRBV5-4 and TRBJ1-2, with D unresolved. CDR1 and CDR2 (germline): SGHNT, YYREEE (reference sequence). V was clipped by 1 base and J by 7 bases, with 11 bases between them. This CDR3 is built from 13 residues. Written as DNA, the CDR3 is TGTGCCAGCAGCTTGCCCGGGAAAGGTGGCTACACCTTC. This gives the protein CASSLPGKGGYTF.

The V and J genes are TRBV9 and TRBJ2-5, with 8 nucleotides matching TRBD1. Germline CDR1 and CDR2: SGDLS and YYNGEE. The ends lost 3 bases at V and 1 base at J; junction bases unmatched: 8. The CDR3 contains 16 residues. CDR3 in DNA: TGTGCCAGCAGCGCCGGGACAGGATACCTCCAAGAGACCCAGTACTTC. This sequence encodes CASSAGTGYLQETQYF.

This chain uses TRBV11-1 with TRBJ2-1, with a weak D call TRBD1 (6 bases). CDR3 size: 14 residues. Germline CDR1 SGHAT, CDR2 FQDESV (reference sequence). With 0 bases removed from V and 8 bases from J, the gap between germline ends came to 11 bases. CDR3 DNA: TGTGCCAGCAGCTTAGCGACAGGTACAGATGAGCAGTTCTTC. This encodes CASSLATGTDEQFF.